The clone carrying this TCR beta chain was counted a few times. Its antigen is undetermined. This sample was included in a study of T cells after yellow fever vaccination. Trimming cost V 4 bases and J 4 bases; bases outside gene matches: 7. The CDR3 runs to 16 residues. CDR1 and CDR2 from the germline V gene are MNHEY and SMNVEV (reference sequence). TCRdb reanalysed the 5' RACE reads using MiXCR and keeps one entry per CDR3 protein. The sample has about 630,000 distinct CDR3 sequences; around 12% are singletons. Study-wide results and limits: When the response was secondary, it was weaker but reached its peak faster, day 5 versus 15.

The source was PBMCs, collected on the day of the yellow fever booster vaccination. The genes are TRBV27 and TRBJ2-7; 13 bases line up with TRBD2. The clonotype comes from a young man who received the YFV17D yellow fever vaccine. CDR3 loop: CASSYITSGRGYEQYF. CDR3 nucleotide sequence: TGTGCCAGCAGTTACATAACTAGCGGGAGGGGGTACGAGCAGTACTTC.